A single sample gave rise to the 3 T cell receptor beta chains below, sequenced in a study of neoadjuvant nivolumab and ipilimumab in lung cancer. The data were produced by immunoSEQ multiplex PCR, yet TCRdb's version contains in-frame clones alone and is incomplete. The profile covers tens of thousands of clones, with approximately 83% appearing a single time and around 5% taken by the ten largest. This specimen consisted of tumor tissue, obtained after neoadjuvant nivolumab, alone or with ipilimumab, at or shortly before surgery. The receptors originated from an adult with non-small cell lung cancer.

V usage is TRBV15 and J usage is TRBJ1-2; 9 nucleotides match TRBD1. The junction had 5 bases not matched to a gene; V was cut back by 0 bases and J by 3 bases. The CDR3 length is 16 residues. Germline V CDR1 and CDR2: LNHNV, YYDKDF (reference sequence). For the CDR3, the DNA is TGTGCCACCAGCAGAGATGGGGACAGGGACTACTATGGCTACACCTTC. This sequence encodes CATSRDGDRDYYGYTF.

This rearrangement joins TRBV11-2 to TRBJ1-1; the D gene is possibly TRBD1 (5 bases). Germline CDR1 reads SGHAT; CDR2 reads FQNNGV. The CDR3 runs to 14 residues. Trimming pared 3 bases from V and 1 base from J, leaving 9 bases between. The CDR3 region has the DNA TGTGCCAGCAGCTTTTTCGACAGGAACACTGAAGCTTTCTTT. Translated, it gives CASSFFDRNTEAFF. Supplemented by reference TRBV11-2 and TRBJ1-1, the full variable domain reads EAGVAQSPRYKIIEKRQSVAFWCNPISGHATLYWYQQILGQGPKLLIQFQNNGVVDDSQLPKDRFSAERLKGVDSTLKIQPAKLEDSAVYLCASSFFDRNTEAFFGQGTRLTVV.

The gene calls are TRBV18 and TRBJ1-2, with TRBD1 as a possible D gene (6 bases). In germline, CDR1 is KGHSH, CDR2 LQKENI. V dropped 3 bases and J dropped 0 bases, with 11 bases sitting between them. CDR3 length equals 15 residues. CDR3 sequence reads: CASSPIGQPNYGYTF. The DNA of the CDR3 is TGTGCCAGCTCACCCATTGGACAGCCTAACTATGGCTACACCTTC.